The 28 T cell receptor gamma chains presented below share a single source sample, sequenced in a study of gammadelta T cells in human blood. TCRdb reprocessed the RT-PCR reads through CATT. Altogether more than 150 gamma-chain clones are present, approximately 32% being singletons, with the ten largest covering approximately 30%. The specimen was non-Vgamma9Vdelta2 gamma-delta T cells from fetal blood. These receptors all stem from a human fetus.

Notes on this clone: The protein given by TCRdb reflects a much larger clone and differs at residue 8 from this DNA's translation, likely from a read error; the protein shown is the DNA's translation. The chain has TRGV8 and TRGJP1. The CDR3 extends over 13 amino acids. J was trimmed by 9 bases and V by 2 bases; bases with no gene match: 6. Germline V gene lookup returns CDR1 VENAVY and CDR2 YDSYNSRV. The CDR3 loop is CATWDKTCWFKIF. As DNA, the CDR3 is TGTGCCACCTGGGATAAAACTTGTTGGTTCAAGATATTT.

This clone was seen more than once but under ten times. This sequence joins TRGV8 and TRGJP1. This CDR3 is 14 amino acids long. The trim removed 6 bases at V and 3 bases at J, leaving 7 bases unmatched. Germline V gene lookup returns CDR1 VENAVY and CDR2 YDSYNSRV. This chain's CDR3 is CATWSPPTGWFKIF. The CDR3 bases are TGTGCCACCTGGTCCCCCCCCACTGGTTGGTTCAAGATATTT.

About this clone: The translation of this DNA and the TCRdb protein of a much larger clone differ at residue 11, probably owing to a read error; the protein shown here is translated from the DNA. The J gene is TRGJ1 or TRGJ2, the V gene TRGV4. Germline-derived CDR1 and CDR2 are EGSTGY and YDSYTSSV. The CDR3 is 13 amino acids. The CDR3: CATWDGFYYKNLF. CDR3 nucleotide sequence: TGTGCCACCTGGGATGGTTTTTATTATAAGAACCTCTTT.

Judged by abundance, this clone is hyperexpanded. The V gene is TRGV4, the J gene TRGJ1 or TRGJ2. The CDR3 has 14 residues. Germline CDR1 EGSTGY, CDR2 YDSYTSSV. The V and J ends lost 3 bases and 1 base, in that order; junction bases with no gene match: 6. The DNA for the CDR3 is TGTGCCACCTGGGATTCCTCCAATTATTATAAGAAACTCTTT. Protein: CATWDSSNYYKKLF.

This clone is classed as hyperexpanded. The rearrangement joins TRGV5 to TRGJ1 or TRGJ2. Trimming took 3 bases from V and 0 from J; bases not matched to a gene: 5. Germline V gives CDR1 VINAFY, CDR2 YDVSNSKD. The CDR3 contains 14 residues. The CDR3 DNA reads as TGTGCCACCTGGGACGGTTCGAATTATTATAAGAAACTCTTT. Its protein product is CATWDGSNYYKKLF.

By sample share, this clone is large. This chain joins TRGV9 and TRGJ1 or TRGJ2. CDR3 length: 11 residues. Germline V gene lookup returns CDR1 GITISATS and CDR2 ISYDGTV (reference sequence). After removal of 5 bases from V and 3 bases from J, the junction contained 1 base not matched to a gene. CDR3 in amino acids: CALWGYYKKLF. For the CDR3, the DNA is TGTGCCTTGTGGGGTTATTATAAGAAACTCTTT.

By share of the sample, this clone is large. The chain recombines TRGV3 with TRGJ1 or TRGJ2. The CDR3 is 10 amino acids. The germline CDR1 and CDR2 sequences are VTNTFY and YDVSTARD (reference sequence). The junction had 8 bases not matched to a gene; V was cut back by 6 bases and J by 12 bases. The CDR3 bases are TGTGCCACCTGGACAGGGGTGAAACTCTTT. Encoded protein: CATWTGVKLF.

Comment on this clone: One end of the junction is discordant with germline, which a read error may explain. This chain joins TRGV9 and TRGJP. This CDR3 spans 16 amino acids. Germline CDR1 GITISATS, CDR2 ISYDGTV (reference sequence). The CDR3: CALWEVQELGKKIEVF. In DNA form, the CDR3 reads TGTGCCTTGTGGGAGGTGCAAGAGTTGGGCAAAAAAATCGAGGTATTT.

This rearrangement joins TRGV3 to TRGJP1. Germline CDR1 VTNTFY, CDR2 YDVSTARD (reference sequence). J was trimmed by 1 base and V by 4 bases; bases with no gene match: 6. The length of the CDR3 is 15 residues. Here the CDR3 reads CATWEGGTTGWFKIF. CDR3 nucleotides: TGTGCCACCTGGGAGGGGGGTACCACTGGTTGGTTCAAGATATTT.

V and J are TRGV2 and TRGJ1 or TRGJ2. Germline CDR1 EGSNGY, CDR2 YDSYNSKV. CDR3 length: 18 amino acids. With 2 bases clipped from V and 2 bases from J, the junction kept 18 bases outside the gene matches. The CDR3 protein is CATWDDLCGSSYYYKKLF. In DNA form, the CDR3 reads TGTGCCACCTGGGACGACCTTTGTGGGTCGTCATATTATTATAAGAAACTCTTT.

Within the sample, this clone is large. This chain uses TRGV8 with TRGJ1 or TRGJ2. The CDR3 length is 12 residues. V gave up 5 bases and J gave up 3 bases; unmatched junction bases: 4. CDR1 is VENAVY and CDR2 is YDSYNSRV in the germline V gene. The CDR3 region has the DNA TGTGCCACCTGGGCCCTTTATTATAAGAAACTCTTT. It is translated as CATWALYYKKLF.

Points on this clone: The junction departs from germline at one end; a sequencing error may be responsible. The genes are TRGV2 and TRGJ1 or TRGJ2. Germline V gene data show CDR1 as EGSNGY and CDR2 as YDSYNSKV. This CDR3 is 12 amino acids long. Written as DNA, the CDR3 is TGTGCCCCCTGGGACGGGCTCTATAAGAAACTCTTT. This translates into CAPWDGLYKKLF.

This clone is termed large. The chain employs TRGV5 and TRGJ1 or TRGJ2. V gave up 0 bases and J gave up 0 bases; unmatched junction bases: 5. The CDR3 consists of 15 residues. Germline V gene lookup returns CDR1 VINAFY and CDR2 YDVSNSKD. The CDR3 spells CATWDRRTNYYKKLF. The CDR3 nucleotides are TGTGCCACCTGGGACAGGCGGACGAATTATTATAAGAAACTCTTT.

As regards this clone: Just one base apart from a much larger clone, this may be a read error. The V gene is TRGV5, the J gene TRGJ1 or TRGJ2. CDR1 is VINAFY, CDR2 YDVSNSKD, per germline. The CDR3 consists of 12 residues. After removal of 0 bases from V and 4 bases from J, the junction contained 0 bases not matched to a gene. The CDR3: CATWDRYYKKLF. The CDR3, as DNA: TGTGCCACCTGGGACAGGTATTATAAGAAACTCTTT.

This clone is classed as large. V gene TRGV4 combines with J gene TRGJP2. The CDR3 is 13 residues long. V trimming: 5 bases; J trimming: 1 base; junction bases outside the gene matches: 1. The germline CDR1 and CDR2 sequences are EGSTGY and YDSYTSSV. For the CDR3, the DNA is TGTGCCACCTGGGGTAGTAGTGATTGGATCAAGACGTTT. Its translation is CATWGSSDWIKTF.

Comments on this clone: This may come from a read error, since a much larger clone is one base off. The chain joins TRGV9 to TRGJ1 or TRGJ2. CDR3 length: 11 amino acids. Germline V gene lookup returns CDR1 GITISATS and CDR2 ISYDGTV (reference sequence). CDR3 sequence reads: CALWGYYKNLF. CDR3 in DNA: TGTGCCTTGTGGGGTTATTATAAGAATCTCTTT.

By sample share, this clone is hyperexpanded (1% or more). The rearrangement joins TRGV8 to TRGJ1 or TRGJ2. The V gene end was trimmed by 4 bases and the J gene end by 3 bases; junction bases not matched to a gene: 9. CDR3 length equals 14 residues. The germline V gene has CDR1 VENAVY and CDR2 YDSYNSRV. CDR3 protein: CATWDGRVYYKKLF. The DNA for the CDR3 is TGTGCCACCTGGGACGGGAGGGTTTATTATAAGAAACTCTTT.

Regarding this clone: A much bigger clone sits one base away, suggesting this may be a read error. The V gene is TRGV4, the J gene TRGJ1 or TRGJ2. CDR3 length equals 13 residues. Germline loops: CDR1 EGSTGY, CDR2 YDSYTSSV. CDR3 residues: CATWDGPYYKKLF. The CDR3, as DNA: TGTGCCACCTGGGATGGGCCCTATTACAAGAAACTCTTT.

This clone was found a few times. The chain joins TRGV2 to TRGJP2. The germline CDR1 and CDR2 sequences are EGSNGY and YDSYNSKV. With 0 bases clipped from V and 11 bases from J, the junction kept 3 bases outside the gene matches. This CDR3 is 12 amino acids long. CDR3 protein: CATWDGQWIKTF. The CDR3 DNA follows: TGTGCCACCTGGGACGGGCAATGGATCAAGACGTTT.

This clone is large by share. V gene TRGV9 combines with J gene TRGJ1 or TRGJ2. V gave up 1 base and J gave up 7 bases; unmatched junction bases: 4. Germline V lookup: CDR1 GITISATS, CDR2 ISYDGTV (reference sequence). This CDR3 contains 12 residues. The CDR3 reads CALWEVEYKKLF. The CDR3 region has the DNA TGTGCCTTGTGGGAGGTAGAGTATAAGAAACTCTTT.

Relative to its sample, this clone is large. V usage is TRGV3 and J usage is TRGJ1 or TRGJ2. CDR1 is VTNTFY, CDR2 YDVSTARD, per germline (reference sequence). CDR3 size: 12 residues. Germline trimming cut 0 bases from V and 7 bases from J; bases unmatched to any gene: 3. The CDR3, as DNA: TGTGCCACCTGGGACAGGCAATATAAGAAACTCTTT. This translates into CATWDRQYKKLF.

Comment on this clone: TCRdb shows a much larger clone's protein in place of this DNA's translation, and the two differ at residue 12, likely through a read error; the protein shown is translated from the DNA. The V and J genes are TRGV8 and TRGJP1. Germline V gene data show CDR1 as VENAVY and CDR2 as YDSYNSRV. The CDR3 runs to 13 residues. CDR3 nucleotides: TGTGCCACCTGGGATACCACTGGTTGGTTCAAGACATTT. Amino acid sequence: CATWDTTGWFKTF.

By share, this clone ranks as large. The V call is TRGV3, the J call TRGJ1 or TRGJ2. Germline V CDR1 and CDR2: VTNTFY, YDVSTARD (reference sequence). The CDR3 loop spans 15 amino acids. V lost 3 bases and J lost 0; bases outside the gene matches: 8. The CDR3 loop reads CATWDPHRNYYKKLF. CDR3 coding DNA: TGTGCCACCTGGGACCCTCACCGGAATTATTATAAGAAACTCTTT.

By proportion, this clone is hyperexpanded. The rearrangement uses TRGV8 and TRGJP1. With 2 bases clipped from V and 5 bases from J, the junction kept 5 bases outside the gene matches. Germline CDR1 is VENAVY and CDR2 is YDSYNSRV. The CDR3 runs 14 residues. The CDR3 is CATWDMVTGWFKIF. The CDR3 coding sequence is TGTGCCACCTGGGATATGGTAACTGGTTGGTTCAAGATATTT.

Turning to this clone: A much larger clone sits a single nucleotide away, making a read error possible. The V gene is TRGV2, the J gene TRGJP. Germline CDR1 reads EGSNGY; CDR2 reads YDSYNSKV. There are 16 residues in the CDR3. The CDR3 region has the DNA TGTGCCACCTGGGACGGGCGGGAGTTGGGCAAAAAATTCAAGGTATTT. Translation: CATWDGRELGKKFKVF.

This clone counts as large. The chain recombines TRGV5 with TRGJ1 or TRGJ2. V gave up 3 bases and J gave up 5 bases; unmatched junction bases: 7. Germline loops: CDR1 VINAFY, CDR2 YDVSNSKD. This CDR3 is built from 13 residues. CDR3 sequence (DNA): TGTGCCACCTGGGACTGGAGGAATTATAAGAAACTCTTT. Translating gives CATWDWRNYKKLF.

Details on this clone: A single base is all that separates this from a far larger clone, so a read error is likely. Other DNA sequences within the sample encode an identical CDR3. The chain uses TRGV5 and TRGJ1 or TRGJ2. The CDR3 spans 13 residues. CDR1 is VINAFY and CDR2 is YDVSNSKD in the germline V gene. The CDR3, as DNA: TGTGCTACCTGGGACAGGCGAGATTATAAGAAACTCTTT. Protein product: CATWDRRDYKKLF.

About this clone itself: One base separates it from a far larger clone, so it is likely a read error. The chain links TRGV2 to TRGJ1 or TRGJ2. The CDR3 has 16 amino acids. In germline, CDR1 is EGSNGY, CDR2 YDSYNSKV. CDR3 in amino acids: CAPWDGPSLDYYKKLF. CDR3 sequence (DNA): TGTGCCCCCTGGGACGGGCCGAGTTTGGATTATTATAAGAAACTCTTT.